This T cell receptor beta chain was identified in a study of PD-1 blockade in classical Hodgkin lymphoma. The CDR3 consists of 13 residues. V lost 6 bases to trimming and J lost 3 bases; unmatched junction nucleotides: 5. From germline, CDR1 is ENHRY and CDR2 SYGVKD. Here immunoSEQ multiplex PCR was the method, and the copy in TCRdb shows in-frame clones only, minus some. The sample has around 34,000 clones, about 80% seen once. On this clone itself: Antigen: not known.

Relapse was seen in all patients after autologous stem cell transplantation, and brentuximab vedotin exposure was variable. Complete response, partial response or progressive disease constituted the best responses recorded. Study findings and constraints: When nivolumab was started under 1 year after ASCT, patients were excluded. For complete responders, baseline diversity was comparable to that of newly diagnosed patients. In CD4+ cells, TCR diversity went up significantly by C4D1, but in CD8+ cells it did not.

The TCR sequence derives from a human donor with classical Hodgkin lymphoma. The sample in question was peripheral blood mononuclear cells (PBMCs), obtained before the second cycle of nivolumab. V is TRBV10-3 and J is TRBJ2-7; 7 bases are a match to TRBD1. The CDR3 spells CAIRGTVGYEQYF. In DNA form, the CDR3 reads TGTGCCATCAGGGGGACAGTAGGCTACGAGCAGTACTTC.